This entry concerns a single T cell receptor beta chain. The record originates from a study of blood T cell repertoires in COVID-19. About the study: The origin of the acute and convalescent COVID-19 samples was the United States, Italy and Spain.

TCRdb's copy holds only in-frame clones and misses some; the assay was immunoSEQ multiplex PCR. The sample lists 450,000 or so clones, approximately 90% occurring once. CDR3 length equals 13 residues. Trimming cost V 2 bases and J 6 bases, with 9 bases left between them. This receptor was obtained from a man younger than 30 with COVID-19, enrolled during active disease. This chain connects TRBV12-3 or TRBV12-4 to TRBJ2-3; D might be TRBD1 (6 bases). Sequencing was done on a sample of peripheral blood. The CDR3 DNA reads as TGTGCCAGCAGTTTACAGGGGCGGGATACGCAGTATTTT. It encodes CASSLQGRDTQYF.